One sample yielded the 3 T cell receptor beta chains listed below, sequenced in a study of blood T cell repertoires in COVID-19. Assay: immunoSEQ multiplex PCR; the TCRdb copy retains only in-frame clones and omits some. Of 200,000 to 250,000 clones in the sample, around nine tenths are singletons; the top ten hold around 1.8%. The sequencing input was PBMCs or T cells enriched from blood (not recorded which). Every receptor here comes from a young woman who had recovered from COVID-19.

This chain uses TRBV19 with TRBJ1-5; 8 nucleotides agree with TRBD1. Germline loops: CDR1 LNHDA, CDR2 SQIVND (reference sequence). The CDR3 length is 17 residues. J was trimmed by 1 base and V by 1 base; bases with no gene match: 6. CDR3 in amino acids: CASSIGDRSMSNQPQHF. As DNA, the CDR3 is TGTGCCAGTAGTATAGGGGACAGGAGTATGAGCAATCAGCCCCAGCATTTT.

The chain couples TRBV15 to TRBJ2-5, with D possibly TRBD2 on 6 matching bases. Per germline, CDR1 LNHNV and CDR2 YYDKDF (reference sequence). The V gene lost 0 bases and the J gene lost 5 bases, with 13 bases spanning the gap. This CDR3 is built from 15 residues. In nucleotides, the CDR3 is TGTGCCACCAGCAGAGATCTTCGGGGGAGGGAGACCCAGTACTTC. This gives the protein CATSRDLRGRETQYF.

This chain joins TRBV10-3 and TRBJ2-1; tentative D call: TRBD1 (6 bases). Trimming took off 5 bases at V and 1 base at J, with 9 bases between the two ends. Looked up from germline, CDR1 is ENHRY and CDR2 is SYGVKD. This CDR3 has 14 residues. CDR3 DNA sequence: TGTGCCATCAGTACCGGACAGTCCTACAATGAGCAGTTCTTC. Its protein product is CAISTGQSYNEQFF.